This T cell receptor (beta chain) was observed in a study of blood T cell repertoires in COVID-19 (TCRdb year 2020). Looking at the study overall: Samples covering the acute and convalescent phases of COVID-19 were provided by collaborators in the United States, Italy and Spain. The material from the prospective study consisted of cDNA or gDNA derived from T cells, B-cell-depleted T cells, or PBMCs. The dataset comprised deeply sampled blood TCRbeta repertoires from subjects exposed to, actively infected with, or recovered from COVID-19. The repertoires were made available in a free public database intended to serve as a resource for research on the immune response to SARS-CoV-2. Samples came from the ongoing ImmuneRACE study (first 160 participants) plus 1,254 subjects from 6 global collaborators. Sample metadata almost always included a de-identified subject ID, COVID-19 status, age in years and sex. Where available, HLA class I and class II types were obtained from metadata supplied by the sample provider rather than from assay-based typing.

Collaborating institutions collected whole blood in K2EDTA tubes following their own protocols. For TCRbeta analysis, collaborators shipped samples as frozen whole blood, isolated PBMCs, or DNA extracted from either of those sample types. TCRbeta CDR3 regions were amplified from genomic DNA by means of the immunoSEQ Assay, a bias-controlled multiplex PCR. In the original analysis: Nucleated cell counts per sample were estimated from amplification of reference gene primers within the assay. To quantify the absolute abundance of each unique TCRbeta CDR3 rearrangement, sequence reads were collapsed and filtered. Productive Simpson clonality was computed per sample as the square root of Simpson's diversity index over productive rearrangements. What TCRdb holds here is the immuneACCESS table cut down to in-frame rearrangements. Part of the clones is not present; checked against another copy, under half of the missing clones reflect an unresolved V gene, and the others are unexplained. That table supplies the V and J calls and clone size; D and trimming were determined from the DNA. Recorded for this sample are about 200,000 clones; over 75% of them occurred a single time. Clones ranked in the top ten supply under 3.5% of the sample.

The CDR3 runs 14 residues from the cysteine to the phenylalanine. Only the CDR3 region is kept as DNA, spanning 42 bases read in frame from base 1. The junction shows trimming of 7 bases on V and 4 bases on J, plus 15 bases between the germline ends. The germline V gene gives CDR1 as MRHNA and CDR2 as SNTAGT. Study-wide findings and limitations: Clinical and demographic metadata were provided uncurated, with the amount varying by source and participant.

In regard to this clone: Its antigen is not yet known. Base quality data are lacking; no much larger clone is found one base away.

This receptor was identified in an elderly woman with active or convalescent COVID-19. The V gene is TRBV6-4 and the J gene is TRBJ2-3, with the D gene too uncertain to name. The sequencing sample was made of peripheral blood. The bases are TGTGCCAGCAAGAAAACAGTATCCTCAGATACGCAGTATTTT. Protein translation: CASKKTVSSDTQYF.